A selection of T cell receptor beta chains follows, all from one sample in a study of blood T cells in healthy people across ages. TCRdb called the 5' RACE reads again in MiXCR, with one record for every CDR3 protein. The sample records 1.5 million to 2 million distinct CDR3 sequences, roughly a third being singletons. The sequenced sample was blood. These receptors originate from a woman between 25 and 40 years old in good health. The CDR3 runs from the conserved cysteine through the conserved F or W. Each record gives: V gene, D gene, clone size, J gene, CDR3 DNA, CDR3 protein. A D gene is named only where the DNA matches it firmly. A clone size is listed for some rows: how often the clone was seen (once, few, many), or a class if it is expanded.

V: TRBV12-3/TRBV12-4
D: TRBD1
size: few
J: TRBJ1-1
DNA: TGTGCCAGCAGCCAACAGGGGTTTTTCACTGAAGCTTTCTTT
CDR3: CASSQQGFFTEAFF

V: TRBV27
D: TRBD1
size: .
J: TRBJ2-7
DNA: TGTGCCAGCAGTTTCCTCACGGGACAGGGGCTCTACGAGCAGTACTTC
CDR3: CASSFLTGQGLYEQYF

V: TRBV11-2
D: .
size: few
J: TRBJ1-2
DNA: TGTGCCAGCAGGTCGGACAGTTCTAACTATGGCTACACCTTC
CDR3: CASRSDSSNYGYTF

V: TRBV10-3
D: .
size: few
J: TRBJ1-4
DNA: TGTGCCACCTCTAGGAGCCAGATTGAAAAACTGTTTTTT
CDR3: CATSRSQIEKLFF

V: TRBV27
D: TRBD2
size: many
J: TRBJ2-7
DNA: TGTGCCAGCAGATCCGGGACTAGCGGGAGGGACGAGCAGTACTTC
CDR3: CASRSGTSGRDEQYF

V: TRBV29-1
D: .
size: few
J: TRBJ2-7
DNA: TGCAGCGTAGCGGGACAAAGCAACGAGCAGTACTTC
CDR3: CSVAGQSNEQYF

V: TRBV10-3
D: .
size: .
J: TRBJ2-6
DNA: TGTGTCATCAGACCTGACTCTGGGGCCAACGTCCTGACTTTC
CDR3: CVIRPDSGANVLTF

V: TRBV29-1
D: .
size: many
J: TRBJ1-2
DNA: TGCAGCGTTTATGAGCTGGGCTACACCTTC
CDR3: CSVYELGYTF

V: TRBV7-2
D: .
size: .
J: TRBJ2-1
DNA: TGTGCCAGCAGCTCAGCCTGGGGGGACAATGAGCAGTTCTTC
CDR3: CASSSAWGDNEQFF

V: TRBV5-5
D: TRBD1
size: .
J: TRBJ1-5
DNA: TGTGCCAGCAGCTGGGGACAGGGCGGTCAGCCCCAGCATTTT
CDR3: CASSWGQGGQPQHF

V: TRBV6-1
D: .
size: few
J: TRBJ1-1
DNA: TGTGCCAGCAGTGAACACAAGAACACTGAAGCTTTCTTT
CDR3: CASSEHKNTEAFF

V: TRBV2
D: .
size: few
J: TRBJ1-6
DNA: TGTGCCAGCAGGGCAGGCAACGAGGGGAATTCACCCCTCCACTTT
CDR3: CASRAGNEGNSPLHF

V: TRBV7-8
D: .
size: .
J: TRBJ2-7
DNA: TGTGCCAGCAGCTTAGTTTGGAGGGAAGAGCAGTACTTC
CDR3: CASSLVWREEQYF

V: TRBV20-1
D: .
size: .
J: TRBJ2-7
DNA: TGCAGTGCTAGAGATACGCGAGAGCAGTACTTC
CDR3: CSARDTREQYF

V: TRBV27
D: .
size: .
J: TRBJ1-2
DNA: TGTGCCAGCAGTTTATCGGGGGACGGACTACCCTATGGCTACACCTTC
CDR3: CASSLSGDGLPYGYTF

V: TRBV5-1
D: .
size: .
J: TRBJ2-1
DNA: TGCGCCAGCATCCCGGGGGCAAACTACAATGAGCAGTTCTTC
CDR3: CASIPGANYNEQFF

V: TRBV20-1
D: TRBD1
size: few
J: TRBJ2-3
DNA: TGCAGTGCTAGATGGGGGACAGGACCGACAGATACGCAGTATTTT
CDR3: CSARWGTGPTDTQYF

V: TRBV5-1
D: .
size: few
J: TRBJ1-6
DNA: TGCGCCAGCAGCAAGGACCGTAATTCACCCCTCCACTTT
CDR3: CASSKDRNSPLHF

V: TRBV14
D: .
size: .
J: TRBJ2-3
DNA: TGTGCCAGCAGCCCTCTTAGCGGTGCTGGCACAGATGCGCAGTATTTT
CDR3: CASSPLSGAGTDAQYF

V: TRBV20-1
D: .
size: few
J: TRBJ1-2
DNA: TGCAGTGGGGACCAGGTGTATGACTATGGCTACACCTTC
CDR3: CSGDQVYDYGYTF

V: TRBV3-1
D: TRBD2
size: few
J: TRBJ2-1
DNA: TGTGCCAGCAGACACATGGCTAGCGGCACCTACAATGAGCAGTTCTTC
CDR3: CASRHMASGTYNEQFF

V: TRBV18
D: .
size: few
J: TRBJ1-2
DNA: TGTGCCAGCTCACCACCGAGGAAGGGGGGGACTTACTATGGCTACACCTTC
CDR3: CASSPPRKGGTYYGYTF

V: TRBV5-1
D: .
size: .
J: TRBJ1-4
DNA: TGCGCCAGCAGCCTTGACACGGTTAATGAAAAACTGTTTTTT
CDR3: CASSLDTVNEKLFF

V: TRBV6-1
D: TRBD1
size: .
J: TRBJ1-4
DNA: TGTGCTACCAGACAGGGGACATCCAGGACTAATGAAAAACTGTTTTTT
CDR3: CATRQGTSRTNEKLFF

V: TRBV12-5
D: .
size: once
J: TRBJ1-2
DNA: TGTGCTAGTGGTTTAATATCGATCGGCTACACCTTC
CDR3: CASGLISIGYTF

V: TRBV18
D: .
size: once
J: TRBJ2-1
DNA: TGTGCCAGCTCACCACGGGGTAAGGGGTACAATGAGCAGTTCTTC
CDR3: CASSPRGKGYNEQFF

V: TRBV4-1
D: .
size: .
J: TRBJ2-7
DNA: TGCGCCAGCAGCCAGGTGGACAGTGGATACGAGCAGTACTTC
CDR3: CASSQVDSGYEQYF

V: TRBV3-1
D: .
size: few
J: TRBJ1-2
DNA: TGTGTCAGCAGCCCCAATATGGGGGGCCACTATGGCTACACCTTC
CDR3: CVSSPNMGGHYGYTF

V: TRBV20-1
D: TRBD2
size: .
J: TRBJ2-7
DNA: TGCAGTGCTAGAGATCCCTCCGGGACTAGCGGGGGCCCGACCCCCTACGTCCAGTACTTC
CDR3: CSARDPSGTSGGPTPYVQYF

V: TRBV2
D: .
size: .
J: TRBJ1-5
DNA: TGTGCCAGCAGTGACGGGGGGCCCTCCGGCAGCAATCAGCCCCAGCATTTT
CDR3: CASSDGGPSGSNQPQHF

V: TRBV12-3/TRBV12-4
D: .
size: .
J: TRBJ2-7
DNA: TGTGCCGGCAGTTTTTCCTCAGGGACCTACGAGCAGTACTTC
CDR3: CAGSFSSGTYEQYF

V: TRBV13
D: .
size: few
J: TRBJ2-5
DNA: TGTGCCAGCAGCTTAGCTCCTCTTGAGACCCAGTACTTC
CDR3: CASSLAPLETQYF

V: TRBV7-8
D: .
size: .
J: TRBJ2-3
DNA: TGTGCCAGCAGCTCCTGGGGGGACACGGAAACAGATACGCAGTATTTT
CDR3: CASSSWGDTETDTQYF

V: TRBV29-1
D: .
size: many
J: TRBJ2-5
DNA: TGCAGCGTCTTTGGCAGGTTTCAAGAGACCCAGTACTTC
CDR3: CSVFGRFQETQYF

V: TRBV20-1
D: .
size: .
J: TRBJ1-2
DNA: TGCAGTGCTAGTAGGCAGGGGAGGTCCAATGGCTACACCTTC
CDR3: CSASRQGRSNGYTF

V: TRBV27
D: .
size: .
J: TRBJ2-7
DNA: TGTGCCAGCAGTACTTTGGGGGGGGCCACCGACGAGCAGTACTTC
CDR3: CASSTLGGATDEQYF

V: TRBV27
D: .
size: few
J: TRBJ1-1
DNA: TGTGCCAGCAGTATAACCCCCGGGACCTACACTGAAGCTTTCTTT
CDR3: CASSITPGTYTEAFF

V: TRBV3-1
D: TRBD2
size: .
J: TRBJ2-1
DNA: TGTGCCAGCAGCAAAAGCAGTAGCGGGGGGTCTTCCCATGAGCAGTTCTTC
CDR3: CASSKSSSGGSSHEQFF

V: TRBV6-1
D: .
size: .
J: TRBJ2-5
DNA: TGTGCCAGCAGTGAGTCGCAGACCTACCAAGAGACCCAGTACTTC
CDR3: CASSESQTYQETQYF

V: TRBV5-6
D: TRBD2
size: .
J: TRBJ2-5
DNA: TGTGCCAGCAGCCTCACCAACACTCCGGGACTAGCAGAGACCCAGTACTTC
CDR3: CASSLTNTPGLAETQYF

V: TRBV12-3/TRBV12-4
D: .
size: many
J: TRBJ1-2
DNA: TGTGCCAGCAGTTCCGGGATTTTGGGGTATGGCTACACCTTC
CDR3: CASSSGILGYGYTF

V: TRBV9
D: .
size: .
J: TRBJ1-6
DNA: TGTGCCAGCAGCGCCTACGAGAATTCACCCCTCCACTTT
CDR3: CASSAYENSPLHF